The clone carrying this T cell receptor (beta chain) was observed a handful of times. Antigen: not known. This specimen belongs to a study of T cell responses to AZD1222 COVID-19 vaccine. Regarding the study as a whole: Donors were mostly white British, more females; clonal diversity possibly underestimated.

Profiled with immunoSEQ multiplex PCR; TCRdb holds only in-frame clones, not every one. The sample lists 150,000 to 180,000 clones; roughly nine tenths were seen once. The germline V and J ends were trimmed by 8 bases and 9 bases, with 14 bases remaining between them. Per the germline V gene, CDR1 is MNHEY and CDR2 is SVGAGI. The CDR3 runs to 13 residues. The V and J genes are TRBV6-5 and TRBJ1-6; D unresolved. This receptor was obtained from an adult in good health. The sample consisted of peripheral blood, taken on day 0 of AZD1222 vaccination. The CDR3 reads CASSSLGSSPLHF. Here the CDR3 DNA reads TGTGCCAGCTCCTCGCTCGGATCTTCACCCCTCCACTTT.